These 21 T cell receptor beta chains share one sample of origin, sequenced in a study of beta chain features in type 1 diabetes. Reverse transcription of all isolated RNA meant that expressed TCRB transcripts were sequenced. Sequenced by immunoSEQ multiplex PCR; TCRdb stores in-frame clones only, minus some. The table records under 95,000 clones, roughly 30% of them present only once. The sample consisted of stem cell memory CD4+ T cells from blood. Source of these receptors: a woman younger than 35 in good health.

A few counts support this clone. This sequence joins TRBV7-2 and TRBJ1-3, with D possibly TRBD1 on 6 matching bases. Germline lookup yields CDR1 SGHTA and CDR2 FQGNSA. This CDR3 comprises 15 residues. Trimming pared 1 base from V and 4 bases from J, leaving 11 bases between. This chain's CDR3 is CASSLGQGRGNTIYF. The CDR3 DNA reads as TGTGCCAGCAGCTTAGGGCAGGGGAGAGGAAACACCATATATTTT.

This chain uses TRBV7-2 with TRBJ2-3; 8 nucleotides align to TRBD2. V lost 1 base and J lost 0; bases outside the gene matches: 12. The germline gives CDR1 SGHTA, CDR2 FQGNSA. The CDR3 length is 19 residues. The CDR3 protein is CASSLEGRASGWSTDTQYF. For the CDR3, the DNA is TGTGCCAGCAGCTTAGAGGGGAGGGCTAGCGGGTGGAGCACAGATACGCAGTATTTT.

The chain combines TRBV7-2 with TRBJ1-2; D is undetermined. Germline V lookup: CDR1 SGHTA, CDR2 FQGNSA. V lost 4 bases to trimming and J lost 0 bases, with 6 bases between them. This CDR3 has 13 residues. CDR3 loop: CASSSTPNYGYTF. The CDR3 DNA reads TGTGCCAGCAGCTCGACACCTAACTATGGCTACACCTTC.

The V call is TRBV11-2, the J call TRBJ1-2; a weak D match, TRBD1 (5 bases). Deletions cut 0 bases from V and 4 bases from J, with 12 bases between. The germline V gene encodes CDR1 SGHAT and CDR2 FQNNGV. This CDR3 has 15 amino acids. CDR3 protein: CASSLDLQGGYGYTF. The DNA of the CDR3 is TGTGCCAGCAGCTTAGATCTCCAGGGAGGCTATGGCTACACCTTC.

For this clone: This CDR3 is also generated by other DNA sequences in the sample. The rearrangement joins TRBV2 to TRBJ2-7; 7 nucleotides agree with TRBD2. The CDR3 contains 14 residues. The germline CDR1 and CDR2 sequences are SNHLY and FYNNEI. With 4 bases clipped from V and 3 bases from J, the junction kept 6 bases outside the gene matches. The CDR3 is CASSGLAGGYEQYF. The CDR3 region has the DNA TGTGCCAGCAGTGGACTAGCCGGGGGCTACGAGCAGTACTTC. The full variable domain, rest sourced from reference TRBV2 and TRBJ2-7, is EPEVTQTPSHQVTQMGQEVILRCVPISNHLYFYWYRQILGQKVEFLVSFYNNEISEKSEIFDDQFSVERPDGSNFTLKIRSTKLEDSAMYFCASSGLAGGYEQYFGPGTRLTVT.

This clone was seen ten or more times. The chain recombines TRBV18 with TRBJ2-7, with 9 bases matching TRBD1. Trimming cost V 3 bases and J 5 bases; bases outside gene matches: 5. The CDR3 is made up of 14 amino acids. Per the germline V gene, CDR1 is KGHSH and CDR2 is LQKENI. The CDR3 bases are TGTGCCAGCTCACCCGACAGGGGGTCCGACGAGCAGTACTTC. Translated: CASSPDRGSDEQYF.

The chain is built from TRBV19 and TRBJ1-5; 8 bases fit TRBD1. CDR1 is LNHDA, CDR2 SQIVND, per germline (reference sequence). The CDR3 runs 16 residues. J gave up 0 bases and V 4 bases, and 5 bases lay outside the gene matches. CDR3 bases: TGTGCCAGTAGTAGAACAGGGGGTTATAGCAATCAGCCCCAGCATTTT. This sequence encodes CASSRTGGYSNQPQHF.

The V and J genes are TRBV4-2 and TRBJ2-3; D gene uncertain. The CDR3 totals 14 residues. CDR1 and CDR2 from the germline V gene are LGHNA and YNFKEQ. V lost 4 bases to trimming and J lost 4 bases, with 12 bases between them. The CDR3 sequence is CASSRGGEADTQYF. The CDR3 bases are TGTGCCAGCAGCCGCGGCGGAGAGGCAGATACGCAGTATTTT.

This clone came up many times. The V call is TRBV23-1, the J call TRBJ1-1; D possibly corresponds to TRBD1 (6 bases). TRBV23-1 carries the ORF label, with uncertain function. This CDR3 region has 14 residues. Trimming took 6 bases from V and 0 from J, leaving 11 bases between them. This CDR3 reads CASRTRGMNTEAFF. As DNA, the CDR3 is TGCGCCAGCAGAACCAGGGGCATGAACACTGAAGCTTTCTTT.

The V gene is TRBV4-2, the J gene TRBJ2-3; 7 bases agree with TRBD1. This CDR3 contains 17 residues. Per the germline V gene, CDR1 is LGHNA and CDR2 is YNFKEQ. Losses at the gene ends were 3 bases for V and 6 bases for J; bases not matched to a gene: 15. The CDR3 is CASSHLSGTDKADTQYF. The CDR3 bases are TGTGCCAGCAGCCACCTTTCGGGGACAGACAAAGCTGATACGCAGTATTTT.

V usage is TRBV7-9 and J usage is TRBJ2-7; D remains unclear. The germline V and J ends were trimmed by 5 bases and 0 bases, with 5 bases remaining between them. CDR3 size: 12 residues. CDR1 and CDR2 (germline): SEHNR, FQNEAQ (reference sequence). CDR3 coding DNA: TGTGCCAGCAGCCCCCGCTCCTACGAGCAGTACTTC. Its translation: CASSPRSYEQYF. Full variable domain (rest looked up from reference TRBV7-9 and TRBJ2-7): DTGVSQNPRHKITKRGQNVTFRCDPISEHNRLYWYRQTLGQGPEFLTYFQNEAQLEKSRLLSDRFSAERPKGSFSTLEIQRTEQGDSAMYLCASSPRSYEQYFGPGTRLTVT.

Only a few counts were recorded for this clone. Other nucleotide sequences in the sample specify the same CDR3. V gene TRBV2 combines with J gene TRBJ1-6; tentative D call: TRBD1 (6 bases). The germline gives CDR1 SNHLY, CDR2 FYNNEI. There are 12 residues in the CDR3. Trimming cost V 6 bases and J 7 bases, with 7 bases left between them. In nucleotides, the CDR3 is TGTGCCAGCAGCACAGGGAATTCACCCCTCCACTTT. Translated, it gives CASSTGNSPLHF.

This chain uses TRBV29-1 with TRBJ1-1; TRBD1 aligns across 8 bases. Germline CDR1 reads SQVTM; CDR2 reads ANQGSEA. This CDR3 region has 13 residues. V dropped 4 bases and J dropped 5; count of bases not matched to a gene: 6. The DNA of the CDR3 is TGCAGCGTTGTTGGACAGGGCAGAACTGAAGCTTTCTTT. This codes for CSVVGQGRTEAFF.

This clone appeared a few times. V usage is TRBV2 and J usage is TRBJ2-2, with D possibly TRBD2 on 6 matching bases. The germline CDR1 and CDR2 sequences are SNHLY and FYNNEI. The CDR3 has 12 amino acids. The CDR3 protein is CAGGGSPGELFF. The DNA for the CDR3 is TGTGCGGGAGGCGGTTCTCCCGGGGAGCTGTTTTTT.

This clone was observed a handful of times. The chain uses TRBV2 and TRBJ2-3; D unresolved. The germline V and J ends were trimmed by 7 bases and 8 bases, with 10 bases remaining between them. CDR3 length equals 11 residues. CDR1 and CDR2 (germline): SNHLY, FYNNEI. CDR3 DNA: TGTGCCAGCATTAGCCCGGGTACGCAGTATTTT. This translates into CASISPGTQYF.

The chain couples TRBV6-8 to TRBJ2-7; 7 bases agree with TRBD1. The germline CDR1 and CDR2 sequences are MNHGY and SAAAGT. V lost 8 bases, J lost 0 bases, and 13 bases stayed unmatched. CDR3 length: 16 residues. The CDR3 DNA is TGTGCCAGCGATTGGGGTAGACAGGGAATCTCCTACGAGCAGTACTTC. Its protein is CASDWGRQGISYEQYF.

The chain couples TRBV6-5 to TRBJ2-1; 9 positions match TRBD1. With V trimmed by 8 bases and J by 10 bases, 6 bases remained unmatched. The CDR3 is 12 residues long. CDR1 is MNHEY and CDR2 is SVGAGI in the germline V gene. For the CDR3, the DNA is TGTGCCAGCGTACAGGGGGCCTTGGAGCAGTTCTTC. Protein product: CASVQGALEQFF.

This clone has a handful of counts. The CDR3 spells CASSRSVTSGSYNEQFF. CDR3 bases: TGTGCCAGCAGCCGATCCGTTACTAGCGGATCCTACAATGAGCAGTTCTTC. The rearrangement joins TRBV4-2 to TRBJ2-1, with 8 nucleotides matching TRBD2. After removal of 4 bases from V and 1 base from J, the junction contained 9 bases not matched to a gene. CDR1 and CDR2 from the germline V gene are LGHNA and YNFKEQ. The length of the CDR3 is 17 residues.

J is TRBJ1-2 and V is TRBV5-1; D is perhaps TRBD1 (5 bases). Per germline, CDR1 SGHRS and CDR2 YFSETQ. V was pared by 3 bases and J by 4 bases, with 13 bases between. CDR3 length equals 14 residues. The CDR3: CASSSSGGTYGYTF. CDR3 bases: TGCGCCAGCAGCTCATCCGGGGGGACCTATGGCTACACCTTC. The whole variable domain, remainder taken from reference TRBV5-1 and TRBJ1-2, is KAGVTQTPRYLIKTRGQQVTLSCSPISGHRSVSWYQQTPGQGLQFLFEYFSETQRNKGNFPGRFSGRQFSNSRSEMNVSTLELGDSALYLCASSSSGGTYGYTFGSGTRLTVV.

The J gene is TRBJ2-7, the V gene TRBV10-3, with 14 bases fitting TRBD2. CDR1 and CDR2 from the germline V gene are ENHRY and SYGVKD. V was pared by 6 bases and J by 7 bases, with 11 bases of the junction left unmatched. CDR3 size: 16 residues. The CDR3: CAIRLGGLAGDREQYF. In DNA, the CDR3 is TGTGCCATCAGACTAGGGGGACTAGCGGGAGATCGTGAGCAGTACTTC.

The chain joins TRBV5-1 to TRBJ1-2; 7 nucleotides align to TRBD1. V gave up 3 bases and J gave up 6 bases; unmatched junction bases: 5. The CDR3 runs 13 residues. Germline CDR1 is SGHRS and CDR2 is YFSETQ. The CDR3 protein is CASSSPQGDGYTF. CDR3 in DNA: TGCGCCAGCAGCTCCCCCCAGGGGGATGGCTACACCTTC. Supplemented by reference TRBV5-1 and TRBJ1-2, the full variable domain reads KAGVTQTPRYLIKTRGQQVTLSCSPISGHRSVSWYQQTPGQGLQFLFEYFSETQRNKGNFPGRFSGRQFSNSRSEMNVSTLELGDSALYLCASSSPQGDGYTFGSGTRLTVV.